The rows below give T cell receptor beta chains drawn from one sample of a study of radiation and T cells in renal cell carcinoma. This table comes from immunoSEQ multiplex PCR, and its TCRdb copy is limited to in-frame clones, with some not included. The repertoire consists of about 7,900 clones, with about 65% occurring once and the leading ten covering under 45%. Specimen: tumor tissue, collected from a patient whose treatment was nephrectomy without radiotherapy. The receptors here all came from a woman in her seventies with renal cell carcinoma. CDR3s include the opening cysteine and the closing phenylalanine or tryptophan. The D gene is left open where the match is weak. Rows give clone size only sometimes, using once, few, many, or a class for an expanded clone.

CDR3 DNA: TGTGCCAGCAGCTTTAGGGGTAATGAGCAGTTCTTC
CDR3 protein: CASSFRGNEQFF
V gene: TRBV7-3
clone size: NA
J gene: TRBJ2-1
D gene: NA

CDR3 DNA: TGTGCCTGGAGTGACATGAACACTGAAGCTTTCTTT
CDR3 protein: CAWSDMNTEAFF
V gene: TRBV30
clone size: NA
J gene: TRBJ1-1
D gene: NA

CDR3 DNA: TGTGCCAGTAGAACGACAGGGAGTCAGCCCCAGCATTTT
CDR3 protein: CASRTTGSQPQHF
V gene: TRBV19
clone size: NA
J gene: TRBJ1-5
D gene: TRBD1

CDR3 DNA: TGTGCCAGCAGCCGACAGGGCAATCAGCCCCAGCATTTT
CDR3 protein: CASSRQGNQPQHF
V gene: TRBV5-5
clone size: once
J gene: TRBJ1-5
D gene: NA

CDR3 DNA: TGTGCCACCAGCCAGAGGACAGGAAGCGGCTACACCTTC
CDR3 protein: CATSQRTGSGYTF
V gene: TRBV15
clone size: few
J gene: TRBJ1-2
D gene: TRBD1

CDR3 DNA: TGTGCCATCAGCTCGGGGGTAAACTATGGCTACACCTTC
CDR3 protein: CAISSGVNYGYTF
V gene: TRBV10-3
clone size: few
J gene: TRBJ1-2
D gene: NA

CDR3 DNA: TGTGCCAGCAGCCGTCGAGAGACCCAGTACTTC
CDR3 protein: CASSRRETQYF
V gene: TRBV7-9
clone size: NA
J gene: TRBJ2-5
D gene: NA

CDR3 DNA: TGTGCCAGCAGCCTCGATGCGACTAGCGGTCAGACCCAGTACTTC
CDR3 protein: CASSLDATSGQTQYF
V gene: TRBV7-2
clone size: NA
J gene: TRBJ2-5
D gene: TRBD2

CDR3 DNA: TGTGCCAGCACCCAGCTTGGCGGCCAAGAGACCCAGTACTTC
CDR3 protein: CASTQLGGQETQYF
V gene: TRBV6-6
clone size: NA
J gene: TRBJ2-5
D gene: NA

CDR3 DNA: TGCAGCGTTGAAGATCCCAGTCCGAAGAACTATGGCTACACCTTC
CDR3 protein: CSVEDPSPKNYGYTF
V gene: TRBV29-1
clone size: few
J gene: TRBJ1-2
D gene: NA

CDR3 DNA: TGTGCCAGCAGACCCGACCCCGCCGGGGAGCTGTTTTTT
CDR3 protein: CASRPDPAGELFF
V gene: TRBV7-2
clone size: NA
J gene: TRBJ2-2
D gene: NA

CDR3 DNA: TGCGCCAGCAGCTTAAGTAACCGAAGCTCCTACAATGAGCAGTTCTTC
CDR3 protein: CASSLSNRSSYNEQFF
V gene: TRBV5-1
clone size: NA
J gene: TRBJ2-1
D gene: NA

CDR3 DNA: TGTGCCAGCAGCAACCCCGACAGGGGCCAAGAGACCCAGTACTTC
CDR3 protein: CASSNPDRGQETQYF
V gene: TRBV13
clone size: NA
J gene: TRBJ2-5
D gene: TRBD1

CDR3 DNA: TGTGCCAGCTCACCAGCAGGGACCTCGAACACTGAAGCTTTCTTT
CDR3 protein: CASSPAGTSNTEAFF
V gene: TRBV18
clone size: NA
J gene: TRBJ1-1
D gene: NA

CDR3 DNA: TGTGCCAGCAGCTTCGGGGGCGGAGAAAAACTGTTTTTT
CDR3 protein: CASSFGGGEKLFF
V gene: TRBV5-6
clone size: NA
J gene: TRBJ1-4
D gene: NA

CDR3 DNA: TGCGCCAGCAGCCATACCTCCCGGACTGGACAAGAGACCCAGTACTTC
CDR3 protein: CASSHTSRTGQETQYF
V gene: TRBV4-1
clone size: few
J gene: TRBJ2-5
D gene: NA

CDR3 DNA: TGCAGCGTCGTTCTTCCGGGCCCATCAACTTATGGCTACACCTTC
CDR3 protein: CSVVLPGPSTYGYTF
V gene: TRBV29-1
clone size: NA
J gene: TRBJ1-2
D gene: NA

CDR3 DNA: TGTGCCAGCTCACCCCCTAGCGGGGGGGGCAGCTCCTACGAGCAGTACTTC
CDR3 protein: CASSPPSGGGSSYEQYF
V gene: TRBV18
clone size: NA
J gene: TRBJ2-7
D gene: TRBD2

CDR3 DNA: TGTGCCAGCAGCTCAGGGTATGGCTACACCTTC
CDR3 protein: CASSSGYGYTF
V gene: TRBV7-8
clone size: NA
J gene: TRBJ1-2
D gene: NA

CDR3 DNA: TGTGCCACCACTGAGGGGCAGAACACTGAAGCTTTCTTT
CDR3 protein: CATTEGQNTEAFF
V gene: TRBV6-1
clone size: NA
J gene: TRBJ1-1
D gene: NA

CDR3 DNA: TGTGCCAGTAGACCCGGACAGGGGGTCGGCACTGAAGCTTTCTTT
CDR3 protein: CASRPGQGVGTEAFF
V gene: TRBV19
clone size: NA
J gene: TRBJ1-1
D gene: TRBD1

CDR3 DNA: TGCGCCAGCAGCCGAATGGAGAACACTGAAGCTTTCTTT
CDR3 protein: CASSRMENTEAFF
V gene: TRBV5-1
clone size: few
J gene: TRBJ1-1
D gene: NA

CDR3 DNA: TGTGCCAGCAGCTCCGACAGGGGCGCACACGAGCAGTACTTC
CDR3 protein: CASSSDRGAHEQYF
V gene: TRBV25-1
clone size: NA
J gene: TRBJ2-7
D gene: TRBD1

CDR3 DNA: TGTGCCTGGAGTGAGGCTAGCGGGGGGTGGGAGACCCAGTACTTC
CDR3 protein: CAWSEASGGWETQYF
V gene: TRBV30
clone size: NA
J gene: TRBJ2-5
D gene: TRBD2

CDR3 DNA: TGTGCCAGCAGCCCAACCTCGGACAGGGGGCTTTCACCCCTCCACTTT
CDR3 protein: CASSPTSDRGLSPLHF
V gene: TRBV5-5
clone size: NA
J gene: TRBJ1-6
D gene: TRBD1

CDR3 DNA: TGTGCCAGCAGCGTAGGGGGGCAGGCTAACTATGGCTACACCTTC
CDR3 protein: CASSVGGQANYGYTF
V gene: TRBV9
clone size: NA
J gene: TRBJ1-2
D gene: NA

CDR3 DNA: TGTGCCAGCAAGGACGAGAAGGGCTCTTCACCCCTCCACTTT
CDR3 protein: CASKDEKGSSPLHF
V gene: TRBV2
clone size: few
J gene: TRBJ1-6
D gene: NA

CDR3 DNA: TGTGCCAGCAGCTTGCCCCCAGCGGGGGGGCGAGAGACCCAGTACTTC
CDR3 protein: CASSLPPAGGRETQYF
V gene: TRBV5-6
clone size: medium-sized
J gene: TRBJ2-5
D gene: TRBD2

CDR3 DNA: TGTGCCAGCTCACCGAGACCGGGGAAGGGTGAAAAACTGTTTTTT
CDR3 protein: CASSPRPGKGEKLFF
V gene: TRBV18
clone size: NA
J gene: TRBJ1-4
D gene: NA

CDR3 DNA: TGCGCCAGCAGCCCCTGGGGGCAGGGCACAGATACGCAGTATTTT
CDR3 protein: CASSPWGQGTDTQYF
V gene: TRBV5-1
clone size: NA
J gene: TRBJ2-3
D gene: NA

CDR3 DNA: TGTGCCAGCAGCCCCCTGGGGGAGCAGTACTTC
CDR3 protein: CASSPLGEQYF
V gene: TRBV7-9
clone size: NA
J gene: TRBJ2-7
D gene: NA

CDR3 DNA: TGTGCCAGTAGTATAACCCCGGGTCTGAACACTGAAGCTTTCTTT
CDR3 protein: CASSITPGLNTEAFF
V gene: TRBV19
clone size: NA
J gene: TRBJ1-1
D gene: NA

CDR3 DNA: TGTGCCAGTAGGCCCCTGGGAGGGAGCGAAGCTTTCTTT
CDR3 protein: CASRPLGGSEAFF
V gene: TRBV19
clone size: NA
J gene: TRBJ1-1
D gene: NA

CDR3 DNA: TGTGCCACCAGCAGAGTCACCACAGATACGCAGTATTTT
CDR3 protein: CATSRVTTDTQYF
V gene: TRBV15
clone size: NA
J gene: TRBJ2-3
D gene: NA

CDR3 DNA: TGTGCCAGTAGCCCGACAGGGGTGGATGGCTACACCTTC
CDR3 protein: CASSPTGVDGYTF
V gene: TRBV19
clone size: few
J gene: TRBJ1-2
D gene: TRBD1

CDR3 DNA: TGTGCCAGCAGCTTAGGGGGGGACTACAATGAGCAGTTCTTC
CDR3 protein: CASSLGGDYNEQFF
V gene: TRBV7-2
clone size: NA
J gene: TRBJ2-1
D gene: NA

CDR3 DNA: TGTGCCAGCAGCTCCGGACAGGGGGGTGAGCAGTTCTTC
CDR3 protein: CASSSGQGGEQFF
V gene: TRBV11-3
clone size: NA
J gene: TRBJ2-1
D gene: TRBD1

CDR3 DNA: TGTGCCAGTAGTAGTGCGGGACAGGGTTTTGTAGGTGCCTACAATGAGCAGTTCTTC
CDR3 protein: CASSSAGQGFVGAYNEQFF
V gene: TRBV19
clone size: NA
J gene: TRBJ2-1
D gene: TRBD1

CDR3 DNA: TGTGCCAGCAGCAATGGGGGGGACGAGCAGTACTTC
CDR3 protein: CASSNGGDEQYF
V gene: TRBV7-3
clone size: once
J gene: TRBJ2-7
D gene: TRBD2

CDR3 DNA: TGTGCCAGCAGCGCTGGCGGGGGTACTGGGGCCAACGTCCTGACTTTC
CDR3 protein: CASSAGGGTGANVLTF
V gene: TRBV5-6
clone size: NA
J gene: TRBJ2-6
D gene: TRBD2

CDR3 DNA: TGTGCCAGCAGCACACCGGGACAGCAAGAGACCCAGTACTTC
CDR3 protein: CASSTPGQQETQYF
V gene: TRBV5-8
clone size: NA
J gene: TRBJ2-5
D gene: TRBD1

CDR3 DNA: TGTGCCAGTAGTATGGCCCAGGTTCGGAGGGGAACTGAAGCTTTCTTT
CDR3 protein: CASSMAQVRRGTEAFF
V gene: TRBV19
clone size: NA
J gene: TRBJ1-1
D gene: NA

CDR3 DNA: TGTGCCAGCATTATCCGGGACTCTGGACCGTATGGCTACACCTTC
CDR3 protein: CASIIRDSGPYGYTF
V gene: TRBV5-8
clone size: NA
J gene: TRBJ1-2
D gene: NA

CDR3 DNA: TGTGCCAGCAGTGGGGGTGCAACTAATGAAAAACTGTTTTTT
CDR3 protein: CASSGGATNEKLFF
V gene: TRBV2
clone size: NA
J gene: TRBJ1-4
D gene: NA

CDR3 DNA: TGTGCCACCAGCAGAGTGTTGGGGAGGCATCAGCCCCAGCATTTT
CDR3 protein: CATSRVLGRHQPQHF
V gene: TRBV15
clone size: few
J gene: TRBJ1-5
D gene: NA

CDR3 DNA: TGTGCCAGTCGCCCGGGACTAGCGGGGTGGAATGAGCAGTTCTTC
CDR3 protein: CASRPGLAGWNEQFF
V gene: TRBV19
clone size: NA
J gene: TRBJ2-1
D gene: TRBD2

CDR3 DNA: TGTGCCAGCAGCCCACGAGGGGGTCTCAAAAACATTCAGTACTTC
CDR3 protein: CASSPRGGLKNIQYF
V gene: TRBV7-2
clone size: NA
J gene: TRBJ2-4
D gene: NA

CDR3 DNA: TGTGCCATCAGGCCCGAGGGGGGGCGAGAGACCCAGTACTTC
CDR3 protein: CAIRPEGGRETQYF
V gene: TRBV10-3
clone size: NA
J gene: TRBJ2-5
D gene: NA

CDR3 DNA: TGTGCCATCAGTGGGGACTACGAGCAGTACTTC
CDR3 protein: CAISGDYEQYF
V gene: TRBV10-3
clone size: NA
J gene: TRBJ2-7
D gene: NA